One and the same sample provided the 8 T cell receptor beta chains below, sequenced in a study of T cell responses to AZD1222 COVID-19 vaccine. Using immunoSEQ multiplex PCR, the repertoire was profiled, and TCRdb retains in-frame clones only, with some absent. The repertoire consists of about 120,000 clones, with more than 85% occurring once and the leading ten covering 2.4%. The sample was peripheral blood, taken on day 0 of AZD1222 vaccination. The receptors here all came from an adult in good health.

J is TRBJ2-1 and V is TRBV4-2; TRBD2 agrees at 13 bases. This CDR3 contains 17 residues. The germline gives CDR1 LGHNA, CDR2 YNFKEQ. After removal of 4 bases from V and 0 bases from J, the junction contained 3 bases not matched to a gene. CDR3 DNA: TGTGCCAGCAGCCCTCGGACTAGCGGGAGCTCCTACAATGAGCAGTTCTTC. Translated: CASSPRTSGSSYNEQFF.

V and J are TRBV5-4 and TRBJ1-1, with unresolved D. Germline CDR1 reads SGHNT; CDR2 reads YYREEE (reference sequence). There are 12 residues in the CDR3. The V end was cut by 4 bases, the J end by 7 bases, with 11 bases between. CDR3: CASSPQGGEAFF. The DNA for the CDR3 is TGTGCCAGCAGCCCCCAAGGCGGTGAAGCTTTCTTT.

The chain couples TRBV6-5 to TRBJ1-6, with D uncertain. V dropped 0 bases and J dropped 8 bases, with 8 bases sitting between them. The CDR3 runs to 14 residues. Germline loops: CDR1 MNHEY, CDR2 SVGAGI. The DNA of the CDR3 is TGTGCCAGCAGTTACTCTAACCCTTATTCACCCCTCCACTTT. Residues: CASSYSNPYSPLHF.

This chain uses TRBV11-2 with TRBJ2-7, with D possibly matching TRBD2 (6 bases). The CDR3 spans 15 residues. CDR1 is SGHAT, CDR2 FQNNGV, per germline. V was clipped by 0 bases and J by 0 bases, with 9 bases between them. CDR3 region: CASSLDSGNSYEQYF. DNA of the CDR3: TGTGCCAGCAGCTTAGATAGCGGCAACTCCTACGAGCAGTACTTC. Using reference TRBV11-2 and TRBJ2-7 for the parts outside the CDR3, the full variable domain is EAGVAQSPRYKIIEKRQSVAFWCNPISGHATLYWYQQILGQGPKLLIQFQNNGVVDDSQLPKDRFSAERLKGVDSTLKIQPAKLEDSAVYLCASSLDSGNSYEQYFGPGTRLTVT.

The chain has TRBV3-1 (or the pseudogene TRBV3-2) and TRBJ2-1; D possibly corresponds to TRBD1 (5 bases). The CDR3 has 16 residues. Germline CDR1 and CDR2: LGHDT and YNNKEL (reference sequence). The V gene lost 0 bases and the J gene lost 0 bases, with 9 bases spanning the gap. CDR3 protein: CASSQDRAFSYNEQFF. CDR3 nucleotides: TGTGCCAGCAGCCAAGACAGGGCATTCTCCTACAATGAGCAGTTCTTC.

V and J are TRBV7-2 and TRBJ1-1; D is uncertain. There are 14 residues in the CDR3. Deletions cut 6 bases from V and 1 base from J, with 12 bases between. CDR1 and CDR2 (germline): SGHTA, FQGNSA. The CDR3 bases are TGTGCCAGCAGGCCCTTCAGCGGGAACACTGAAGCTTTCTTT. The encoded protein is CASRPFSGNTEAFF.

This clone was seen only once. This sequence joins TRBV29-1 and TRBJ1-2; no clear D gene. This CDR3 spans 12 amino acids. Germline CDR1 reads SQVTM; CDR2 reads ANQGSEA. The V and J ends lost 3 bases and 4 bases respectively, with 9 bases between them. CDR3 nucleotides: TGCAGCGTTGATCACGGGCCCTATGGCTACACCTTC. It is translated as CSVDHGPYGYTF.

The chain recombines TRBV2 with TRBJ2-7; unclear D gene. Germline-derived CDR1 and CDR2 are SNHLY and FYNNEI. CDR3 size: 15 residues. The V end was cut by 0 bases, the J end by 0 bases, with 9 bases between. For the CDR3, the DNA is TGTGCCAGCAGTGAAGCCGCGACATACTCCTACGAGCAGTACTTC. It yields the protein CASSEAATYSYEQYF.